Below, 16 T cell receptor beta chains from the same sample are listed, as sequenced in a study of blood T cell repertoires in COVID-19. The protocol was immunoSEQ multiplex PCR, while the TCRdb copy is restricted to in-frame clones and leaves out a portion. The data contain fewer than 250,000 clones, 88% of them seen just once; the ten biggest clones take up 5% to 7.5%. Sequencing was done on a sample of peripheral blood. Every receptor here comes from a woman aged 40 to 50 who had recovered from COVID-19.

The chain couples TRBV7-6 to TRBJ2-2; TRBD2 is a possible D gene (5 bases). This CDR3 contains 16 residues. Trimming left V 1 base short and J 5 bases short, with 14 bases between. The germline CDR1 and CDR2 sequences are SGHVS and FNYEAQ. CDR3 nucleotides: TGTGCCAGCAGCTTAGTCGGGTCTAGCTTTACCGGGGAGCTGTTTTTT. Its protein is CASSLVGSSFTGELFF.

This clone was seen only a few times. The J gene is TRBJ1-5, the V gene TRBV28; 9 nucleotides align to TRBD1. The germline V gene has CDR1 MDHEN and CDR2 SYDVKM. J gave up 3 bases and V 6 bases, and 6 bases lay outside the gene matches. This CDR3 contains 15 residues. DNA for the CDR3: TGTGCCAGCAGCAGAGGACAGGGGCACAATCAGCCCCAGCATTTT. Its translation: CASSRGQGHNQPQHF.

The chain is built from TRBV6-2 or TRBV6-3 and TRBJ2-3, with TRBD2 matching 12 bases. Germline CDR1 MNHEY, CDR2 SVGEGT. The V gene end was trimmed by 5 bases and the J gene end by 2 bases; junction bases not matched to a gene: 11. This CDR3 region has 18 residues. DNA of the CDR3: TGTGCCAGCAGTCCATACTTAGGACTAGCGGGACCCACAGATACGCAGTATTTT. This sequence encodes CASSPYLGLAGPTDTQYF.

For the CDR3, the DNA is TGTGCCACCTGGATGGGGACCGGGACTAGCGGTTATCTAGCCAAAAACATTCAGTACTTC. Amino acids: CATWMGTGTSGYLAKNIQYF. The chain employs TRBV24-1 and TRBJ2-4, with 11 nucleotides matching TRBD2. CDR1 KGHDR and CDR2 SFDVKD come from the germline V gene. After removal of 9 bases from V and 0 bases from J, the junction contained 18 bases not matched to a gene. The length of the CDR3 is 20 residues.

The J gene is TRBJ1-5, the V gene TRBV7-8; D may be TRBD1 (6 bases). Trimming took 5 bases from V and 8 from J, leaving 19 bases between them. This CDR3 region has 15 residues. CDR1 and CDR2 (germline): SGHVS, FQNEAQ. The CDR3 reads CASSRGGQWGEPQHF. The CDR3 DNA sequence: TGTGCCAGCAGCCGAGGGGGACAATGGGGAGAGCCCCAGCATTTT.

The V and J genes are TRBV19 and TRBJ2-5; D is uncertain. Trimming took 3 bases from V and 1 from J, leaving 6 bases between them. The length of the CDR3 is 13 residues. Germline V lookup: CDR1 LNHDA, CDR2 SQIVND (reference sequence). CDR3 bases: TGTGCCAGTAGTATCCAGGTCCAAGAGACCCAGTACTTC. The encoded protein is CASSIQVQETQYF.

The chain joins TRBV18 to TRBJ2-2, with TRBD1 as a possible D gene (5 bases). The CDR3 loop spans 17 amino acids. Trimming pared 0 bases from V and 0 bases from J, leaving 11 bases between. Germline CDR1 KGHSH, CDR2 LQKENI. CDR3 protein: CASSPPWAGSNTGELFF. For the CDR3, the DNA is TGTGCCAGCTCACCACCCTGGGCAGGGTCGAACACCGGGGAGCTGTTTTTT.

The V gene is TRBV28, the J gene TRBJ2-7, with D unresolved. The CDR3 runs to 11 residues. Germline V gives CDR1 MDHEN, CDR2 SYDVKM. This CDR3 is CVARSSYEQYF. The CDR3 DNA reads as TGTGTGGCCCGAAGCTCCTACGAGCAGTACTTC.

The chain couples TRBV6-2 or TRBV6-3 to TRBJ1-5, with 10 bases aligning to TRBD1. Germline values: CDR1 MNHEY, CDR2 SVGEGT. The ends lost 5 bases at V and 1 base at J; junction bases unmatched: 8. This CDR3 is built from 17 residues. CDR3: CASSKGTGDVSNQPQHF. The CDR3 nucleotides read TGTGCCAGCAGTAAGGGGACAGGGGATGTGAGCAATCAGCCCCAGCATTTT.

The chain joins TRBV18 to TRBJ2-7, with 7 bases that match TRBD2. The CDR3 extends over 14 amino acids. V lost 6 bases and J lost 2; bases outside the gene matches: 7. Germline-derived CDR1 and CDR2 are KGHSH and LQKENI. CDR3 loop: CASSLGEGPYEQYF. The DNA of the CDR3 is TGTGCCAGCTCCCTTGGGGAGGGCCCCTACGAGCAGTACTTC.

This clone has just one count. The rearrangement links TRBV4-3 to TRBJ2-7; D is perhaps TRBD2 (6 bases). Germline V gene sequence: CDR1 LGHNA, CDR2 YSLEER. The CDR3 runs to 15 residues. V shed 3 bases and J shed 2 bases, with 14 bases lying between them. The CDR3 DNA reads as TGCGCCAGCAGCCATGAAAGACGGGGGACCTACGAGCAGTACTTC. Translated, it gives CASSHERRGTYEQYF.

V is TRBV29-1 and J is TRBJ1-2, with D hard to call. The V and J ends lost 1 base and 0 bases respectively, with 12 bases between them. Germline V gene data show CDR1 as SQVTM and CDR2 as ANQGSEA. This CDR3 is 15 amino acids long. In DNA, the CDR3 is TGCAGCGTTGAAGTTTGGGCAGAACCTAACTATGGCTACACCTTC. Its translation is CSVEVWAEPNYGYTF.

J is TRBJ1-1 and V is TRBV9; 7 nucleotides match TRBD1. Germline CDR1 SGDLS, CDR2 YYNGEE. This CDR3 is 14 amino acids long. V lost 4 bases and J lost 6; bases outside the gene matches: 9. The CDR3 sequence is CASSPGQLKAEAFF. The CDR3 bases are TGTGCCAGCAGCCCGGGACAGCTTAAGGCTGAAGCTTTCTTT.

This chain joins TRBV28 and TRBJ2-3, with a weak D call TRBD1 (6 bases). The CDR3 loop spans 13 amino acids. Trimming cost V 7 bases and J 6 bases, with 14 bases left between them. Germline V gives CDR1 MDHEN, CDR2 SYDVKM. CDR3 sequence (DNA): TGTGCCAGCACGAGGGGGTTGGCGGATACGCAGTATTTT. Amino acids: CASTRGLADTQYF.

The rearrangement joins TRBV18 to TRBJ2-3; 10 bases align to TRBD2. Germline CDR1 KGHSH, CDR2 LQKENI. The CDR3 sequence is 15 residues long. V gave up 2 bases and J gave up 4 bases; unmatched junction bases: 3. This CDR3 reads CASSPSGRAPDTQYF. The CDR3 DNA follows: TGTGCCAGCTCACCAAGCGGGAGGGCACCAGATACGCAGTATTTT.

The chain has TRBV7-8 and TRBJ2-2; 12 positions agree with TRBD2. Germline V gene lookup returns CDR1 SGHVS and CDR2 FQNEAQ. The CDR3 has 16 residues. J lost 8 bases, V lost 5 bases, and 9 bases had no gene match. CDR3 sequence reads: CASSPPGLAGPGELFF. The CDR3 DNA follows: TGTGCCAGCAGCCCGCCGGGACTAGCGGGTCCGGGGGAGCTGTTTTTT.